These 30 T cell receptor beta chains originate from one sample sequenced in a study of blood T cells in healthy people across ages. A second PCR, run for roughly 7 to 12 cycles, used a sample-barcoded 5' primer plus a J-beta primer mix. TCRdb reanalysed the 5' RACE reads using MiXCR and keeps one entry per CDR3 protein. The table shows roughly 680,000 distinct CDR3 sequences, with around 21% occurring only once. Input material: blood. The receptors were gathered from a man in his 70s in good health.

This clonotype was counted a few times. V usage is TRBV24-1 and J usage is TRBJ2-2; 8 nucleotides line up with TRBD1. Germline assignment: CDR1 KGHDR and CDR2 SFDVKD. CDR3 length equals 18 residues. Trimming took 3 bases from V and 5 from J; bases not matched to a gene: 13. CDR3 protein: CATSDPTIRGRETGELFF. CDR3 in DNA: TGTGCCACCAGTGATCCTACTATCAGGGGGCGCGAGACCGGGGAGCTGTTTTTT.

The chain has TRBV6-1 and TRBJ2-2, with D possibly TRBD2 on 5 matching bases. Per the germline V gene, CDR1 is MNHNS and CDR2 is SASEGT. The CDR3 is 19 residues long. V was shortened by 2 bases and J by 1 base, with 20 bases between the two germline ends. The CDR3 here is CASSERMGWNGENTGELFF. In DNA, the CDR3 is TGTGCCAGCAGTGAAAGGATGGGGTGGAACGGGGAGAACACCGGGGAGCTGTTTTTT.

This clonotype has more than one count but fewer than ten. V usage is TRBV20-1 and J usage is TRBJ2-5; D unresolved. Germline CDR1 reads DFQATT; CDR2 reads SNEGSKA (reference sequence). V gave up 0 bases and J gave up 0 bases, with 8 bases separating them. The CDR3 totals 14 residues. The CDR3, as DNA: TGCAGTGCTAGAGAGGACGGGTACCAAGAGACCCAGTACTTC. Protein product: CSAREDGYQETQYF.

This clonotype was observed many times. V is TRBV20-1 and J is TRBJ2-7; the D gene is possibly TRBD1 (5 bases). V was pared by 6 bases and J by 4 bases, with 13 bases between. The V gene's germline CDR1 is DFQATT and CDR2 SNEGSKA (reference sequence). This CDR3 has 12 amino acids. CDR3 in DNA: TGCAGTGCCACTAAACAGGAGTACGAGCAGTACTTC. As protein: CSATKQEYEQYF.

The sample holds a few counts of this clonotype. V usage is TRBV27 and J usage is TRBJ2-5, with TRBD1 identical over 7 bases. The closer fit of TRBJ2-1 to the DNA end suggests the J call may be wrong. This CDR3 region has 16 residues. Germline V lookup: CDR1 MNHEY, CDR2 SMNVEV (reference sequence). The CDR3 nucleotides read TGTGCCAGCAGTTTATCGGCGACAGGGCCCCTCCATGAGCAGTTCTTC. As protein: CASSLSATGPLHEQFF.

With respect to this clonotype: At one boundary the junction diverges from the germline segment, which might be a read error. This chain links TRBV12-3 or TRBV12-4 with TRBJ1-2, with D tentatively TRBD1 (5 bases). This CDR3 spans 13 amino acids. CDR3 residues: CASRADSNYDYTF. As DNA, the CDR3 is TGTGCCAGCAGGGCAGACAGCAACTATGACTACACCTTC.

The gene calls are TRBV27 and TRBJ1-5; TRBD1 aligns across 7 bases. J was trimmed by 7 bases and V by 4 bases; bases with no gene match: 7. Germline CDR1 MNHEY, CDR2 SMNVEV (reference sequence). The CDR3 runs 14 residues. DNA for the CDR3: TGTGCCAGCAGTTCCCACCGGACAGGACAGCCCCAGCATTTT. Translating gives CASSSHRTGQPQHF.

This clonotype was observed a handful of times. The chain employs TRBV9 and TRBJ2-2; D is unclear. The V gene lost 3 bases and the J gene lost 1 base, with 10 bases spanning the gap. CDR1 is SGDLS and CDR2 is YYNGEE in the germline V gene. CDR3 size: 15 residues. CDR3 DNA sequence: TGTGCCAGCAGCGAGCCAACAGAGAACACCGGGGAGCTGTTTTTT. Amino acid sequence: CASSEPTENTGELFF. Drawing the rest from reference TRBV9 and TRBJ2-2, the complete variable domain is DSGVTQTPKHLITATGQRVTLRCSPRSGDLSVYWYQQSLDQGLQFLIQYYNGEERAKGNILERFSAQQFPDLHSELNLSSLELGDSALYFCASSEPTENTGELFFGEGSRLTVL.

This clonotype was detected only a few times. The CDR3 DNA reads as TGTGCCAGCAGCCAAGATGGGGGGACAACCCAGTACTTC. Its translation: CASSQDGGTTQYF. The genes are TRBV14 and TRBJ2-5, with D possibly being TRBD1 or TRBD2 (6 bases each). There are 13 residues in the CDR3. Germline lookup yields CDR1 SGHDN and CDR2 FVKESK. The V end was cut by 0 bases, the J end by 8 bases, with 10 bases between.

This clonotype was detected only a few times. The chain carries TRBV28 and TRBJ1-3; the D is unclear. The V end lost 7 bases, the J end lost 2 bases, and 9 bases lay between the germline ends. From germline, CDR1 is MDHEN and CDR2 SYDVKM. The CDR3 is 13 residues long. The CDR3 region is CASTHLAGNTIYF. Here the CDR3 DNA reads TGTGCCAGCACACATTTGGCTGGAAACACCATATATTTT.

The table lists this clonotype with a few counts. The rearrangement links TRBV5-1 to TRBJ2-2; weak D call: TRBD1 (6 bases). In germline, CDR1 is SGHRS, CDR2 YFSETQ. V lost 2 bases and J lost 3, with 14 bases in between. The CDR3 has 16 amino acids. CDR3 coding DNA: TGCGCCAGCAGCTTCAAGGGGGAATTGGACACCGGGGAGCTGTTTTTT. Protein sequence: CASSFKGELDTGELFF.

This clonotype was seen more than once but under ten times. The CDR3 nucleotides are TGTGCCAGCAGGACAGGCAGCACCCAGTACTTC. This sequence encodes CASRTGSTQYF. The rearrangement uses TRBV27 and TRBJ2-5, with a weak D call TRBD1 (6 bases). Germline-derived CDR1 and CDR2 are MNHEY and SMNVEV (reference sequence). Between the trimmed V and J ends, which lost 6 bases and 8 bases, there was a span of 10 bases. The CDR3 extends over 11 amino acids.

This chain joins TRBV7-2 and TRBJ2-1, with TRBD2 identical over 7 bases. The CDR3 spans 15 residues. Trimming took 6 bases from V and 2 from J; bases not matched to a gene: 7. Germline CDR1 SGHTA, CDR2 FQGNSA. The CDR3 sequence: CASSPGSGTYNEQFF. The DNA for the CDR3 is TGTGCCAGCAGTCCCGGCAGCGGGACCTACAATGAGCAGTTCTTC.

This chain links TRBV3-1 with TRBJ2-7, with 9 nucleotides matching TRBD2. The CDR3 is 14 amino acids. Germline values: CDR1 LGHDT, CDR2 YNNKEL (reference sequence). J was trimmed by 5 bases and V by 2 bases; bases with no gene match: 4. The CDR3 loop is CASSQSGTSNEQYF. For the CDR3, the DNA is TGTGCCAGCAGCCAATCCGGGACTAGCAACGAGCAGTACTTC.

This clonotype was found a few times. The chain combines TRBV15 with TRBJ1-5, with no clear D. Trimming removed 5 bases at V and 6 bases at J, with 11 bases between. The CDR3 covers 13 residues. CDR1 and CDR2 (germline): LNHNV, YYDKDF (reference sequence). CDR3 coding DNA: TGTGCCACCAGCGAGGCGGAGGCTCAGCCCCAGCATTTT. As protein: CATSEAEAQPQHF.

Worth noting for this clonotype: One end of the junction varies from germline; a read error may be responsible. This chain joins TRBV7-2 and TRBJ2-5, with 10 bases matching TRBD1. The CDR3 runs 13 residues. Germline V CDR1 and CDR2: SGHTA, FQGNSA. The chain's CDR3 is CAGSSGQGETQYF. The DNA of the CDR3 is TGTGCCGGCAGCTCGGGACAGGGGGAGACCCAGTACTTC. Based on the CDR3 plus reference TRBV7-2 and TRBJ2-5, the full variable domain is GAGVSQSPSNKVTEKGKDVELRCDPISGHTALYWYRQSLGQGLEFLIYFQGNSAPDKSGLPSDRFSAERTGGSVSTLTIQRTQQEDSAVYLCAGSSGQGETQYFGPGTRLLVL.

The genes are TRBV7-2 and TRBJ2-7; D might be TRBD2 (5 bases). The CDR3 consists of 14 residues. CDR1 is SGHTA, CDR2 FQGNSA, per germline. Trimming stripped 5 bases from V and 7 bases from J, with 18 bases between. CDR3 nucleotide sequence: TGTGCCAGCAGCGCCCGAGACTACCCTAAAGAGCAGTACTTC. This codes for CASSARDYPKEQYF.

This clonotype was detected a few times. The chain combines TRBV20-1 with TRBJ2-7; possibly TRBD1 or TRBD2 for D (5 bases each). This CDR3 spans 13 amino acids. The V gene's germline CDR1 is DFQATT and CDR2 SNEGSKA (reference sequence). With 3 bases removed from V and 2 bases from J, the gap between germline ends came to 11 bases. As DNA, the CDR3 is TGCAGTGCTAGTGGGGGATTTACCTACGAGCAGTACTTC. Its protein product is CSASGGFTYEQYF.

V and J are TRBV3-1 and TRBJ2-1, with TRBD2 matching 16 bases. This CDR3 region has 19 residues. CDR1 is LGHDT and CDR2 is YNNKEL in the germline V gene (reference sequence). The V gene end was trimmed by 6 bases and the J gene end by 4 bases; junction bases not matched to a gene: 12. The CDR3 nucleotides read TGTGCCAGCAGGAAGACCGGGACTAGCGGGAGGGCCGGGTACAATGAGCAGTTCTTC. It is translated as CASRKTGTSGRAGYNEQFF.

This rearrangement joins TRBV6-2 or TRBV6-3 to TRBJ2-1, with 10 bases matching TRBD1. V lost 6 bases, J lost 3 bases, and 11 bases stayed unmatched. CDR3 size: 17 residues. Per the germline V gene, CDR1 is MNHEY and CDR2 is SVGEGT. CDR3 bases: TGTGCCAGCAGCCCCGGGACAGGGGAGCGGCTCTACAATGAGCAGTTCTTC. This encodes CASSPGTGERLYNEQFF.

The CDR3 DNA is TGCGCCAGCAGCTTCAAGGGGGACACTGAAGCTTTCTTT. This gives the protein CASSFKGDTEAFF. The chain carries TRBV5-1 and TRBJ1-1; the D gene is possibly TRBD1 (6 bases). The germline gives CDR1 SGHRS, CDR2 YFSETQ. The CDR3 totals 13 residues. V shed 2 bases and J shed 3 bases, with 8 bases lying between them.

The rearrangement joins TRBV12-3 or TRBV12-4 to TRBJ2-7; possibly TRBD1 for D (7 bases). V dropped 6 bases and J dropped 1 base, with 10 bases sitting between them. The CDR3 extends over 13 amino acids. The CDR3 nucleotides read TGTGCCAGCAGGGGGGGACAGTCCTACGAGCAGTACTTC. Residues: CASRGGQSYEQYF.

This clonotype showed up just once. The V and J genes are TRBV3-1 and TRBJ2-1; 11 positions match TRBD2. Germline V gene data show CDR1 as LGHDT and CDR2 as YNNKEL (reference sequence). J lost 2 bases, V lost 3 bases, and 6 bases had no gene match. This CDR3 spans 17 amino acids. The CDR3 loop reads CASSHHRLAGTYNEQFF. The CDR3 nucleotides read TGTGCCAGCAGCCACCACCGACTAGCGGGGACCTACAATGAGCAGTTCTTC.

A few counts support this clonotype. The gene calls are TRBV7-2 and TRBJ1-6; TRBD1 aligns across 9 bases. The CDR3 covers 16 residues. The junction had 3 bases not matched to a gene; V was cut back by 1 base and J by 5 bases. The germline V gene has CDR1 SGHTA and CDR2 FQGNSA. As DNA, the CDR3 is TGTGCCAGCAGCTTAGGGTGGACAGGGGATAATTCACCCCTCCACTTT. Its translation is CASSLGWTGDNSPLHF.

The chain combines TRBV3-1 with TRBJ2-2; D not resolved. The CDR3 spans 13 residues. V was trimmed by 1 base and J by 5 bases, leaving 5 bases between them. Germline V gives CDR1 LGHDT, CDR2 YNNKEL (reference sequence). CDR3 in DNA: TGTGCCAGCAGCCAAGTACAGACCGGGGAGCTGTTTTTT. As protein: CASSQVQTGELFF.

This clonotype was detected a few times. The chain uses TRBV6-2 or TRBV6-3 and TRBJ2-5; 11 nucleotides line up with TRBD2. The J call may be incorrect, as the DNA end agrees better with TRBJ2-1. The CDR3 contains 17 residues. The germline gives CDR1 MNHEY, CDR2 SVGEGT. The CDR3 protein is CASSYSIAGGPRDEQFF. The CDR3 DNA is TGTGCCAGCAGTTACTCGATAGCGGGAGGGCCTAGGGATGAGCAGTTCTTC.

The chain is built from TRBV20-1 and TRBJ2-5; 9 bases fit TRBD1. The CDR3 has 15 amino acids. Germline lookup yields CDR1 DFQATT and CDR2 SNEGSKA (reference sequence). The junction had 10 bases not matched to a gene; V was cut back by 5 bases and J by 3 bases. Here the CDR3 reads CSARPGTGLEETQYF. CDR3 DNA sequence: TGCAGTGCTCGACCCGGGACAGGGCTGGAAGAGACCCAGTACTTC.

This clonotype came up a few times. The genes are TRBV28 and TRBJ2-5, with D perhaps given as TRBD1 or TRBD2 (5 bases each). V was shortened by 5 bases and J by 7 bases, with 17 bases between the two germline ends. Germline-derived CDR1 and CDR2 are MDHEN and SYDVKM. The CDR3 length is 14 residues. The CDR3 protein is CASSGLVSGWTQYF. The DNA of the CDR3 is TGTGCCAGCAGTGGACTCGTCTCAGGGTGGACCCAGTACTTC.

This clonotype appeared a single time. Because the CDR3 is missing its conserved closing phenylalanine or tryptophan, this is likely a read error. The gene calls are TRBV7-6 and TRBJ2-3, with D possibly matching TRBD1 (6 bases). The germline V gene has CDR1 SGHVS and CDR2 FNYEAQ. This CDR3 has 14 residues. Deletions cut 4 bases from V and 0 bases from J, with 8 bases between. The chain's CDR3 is CASSSGTSTDTQYV. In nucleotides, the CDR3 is TGTGCCAGCAGCTCAGGGACAAGCACAGATACGCAGTATGTT.

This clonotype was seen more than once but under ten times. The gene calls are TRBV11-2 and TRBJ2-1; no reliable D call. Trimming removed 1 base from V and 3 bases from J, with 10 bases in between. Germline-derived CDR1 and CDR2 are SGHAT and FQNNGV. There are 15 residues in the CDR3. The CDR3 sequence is CASSLGAIGYNEQFF. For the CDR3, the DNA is TGTGCCAGCAGCTTAGGGGCTATCGGCTACAATGAGCAGTTCTTC. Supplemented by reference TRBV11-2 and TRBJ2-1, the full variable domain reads EAGVAQSPRYKIIEKRQSVAFWCNPISGHATLYWYQQILGQGPKLLIQFQNNGVVDDSQLPKDRFSAERLKGVDSTLKIQPAKLEDSAVYLCASSLGAIGYNEQFFGPGTRLTVL.